A selection of T cell receptor beta chains follows, all from one sample in a study of blood T cells in healthy people across ages. TCRdb used MiXCR to reprocess the 5' RACE reads, holding one entry per CDR3 protein. The sample contains about 1,500,000 distinct CDR3 sequences, 28% of which appear only once. Input material: blood. The origin of the receptors is a woman aged 25 to 39 in good health. Both conserved end residues are part of each CDR3. The order of the fields is CDR3 protein, CDR3 DNA, V gene, J gene, D gene, clone size. A D gene is named only where the DNA matches it firmly. The size field is filled for only some rows; it gives once, few, many or a size class.

CASGGIGQFVGELFF	TGTGCCAGCGGGGGGATCGGACAATTTGTCGGGGAGCTGTTTTTT	TRBV28	TRBJ2-2	-	-
CASSLERTNTNEQYF	TGTGCCAGCAGCTTAGAGCGTACTAACACCAATGAGCAGTACTTC	TRBV7-2	TRBJ2-7	-	-
CASSKEGPAGNSYEQYF	TGTGCCAGCAGCAAAGAGGGACCAGCGGGAAACTCCTACGAGCAGTACTTC	TRBV21-1	TRBJ2-7	-	few
CASRFLRDTEAFF	TGTGCCAGCAGGTTCCTCAGGGACACTGAAGCTTTCTTT	TRBV2	TRBJ1-1	-	-
CVSRKAATSDNEQFF	TGTGTCAGCAGGAAGGCCGCGACTAGCGACAATGAGCAGTTCTTC	TRBV7-2	TRBJ2-1	TRBD2	-
CASRLGTVPSGANVLTF	TGCGCCAGCAGATTAGGGACAGTTCCCTCTGGGGCCAACGTCCTGACTTTC	TRBV5-1	TRBJ2-6	TRBD1	-
CASSLAYRETEAFF	TGTGCCAGCAGCTTGGCCTACAGGGAGACTGAAGCTTTCTTT	TRBV5-6	TRBJ1-1	-	few
CSAKTRGQETQYF	TGCAGTGCTAAAACCAGGGGGCAGGAGACCCAGTACTTC	TRBV20-1	TRBJ2-5	TRBD1	-
CASSFQTGNEQFF	TGCGCCAGCAGCTTCCAAACAGGGAATGAGCAGTTCTTC	TRBV5-1	TRBJ2-1	-	-
CASSLPIGNTEAFF	TGTGCCAGCAGCTTACCGATTGGTAACACTGAAGCTTTCTTT	TRBV7-9	TRBJ1-1	-	-
CASSPSEVAGVQYF	TGTGCCAGCAGCCCGAGCGAGGTAGCGGGGGTGCAGTACTTC	TRBV3-1	TRBJ2-5	TRBD2	-
CASSENGNIQYF	TGTGCCAGCAGTGAAAACGGAAACATTCAGTACTTC	TRBV2	TRBJ2-4	-	-
CASSEMGVSSYNEQYF	TGTGCCAGCAGTGAAATGGGGGTAAGCTCCTACAATGAGCAGTACTTC	TRBV6-1	TRBJ2-7	-	-
CASSEAVEGYEQYF	TGTGCCAGCAGTGAAGCGGTTGAGGGCTACGAGCAGTACTTC	TRBV6-1	TRBJ2-7	-	-
CSAKTASGGMADTQYF	TGCAGTGCCAAAACGGCTAGCGGGGGGATGGCAGATACGCAGTATTTT	TRBV20-1	TRBJ2-3	TRBD2	few
CASRNGQGYQPQHF	TGTGCCAGCAGAAATGGACAGGGATATCAGCCCCAGCATTTT	TRBV12-3/TRBV12-4	TRBJ1-5	TRBD1	-
CASSLGPKGRGLLYNEQFF	TGTGCCAGCAGCTTAGGGCCTAAAGGGAGGGGCCTTTTGTACAATGAGCAGTTCTTC	TRBV5-6	TRBJ2-1	TRBD2	many
CASQKNRDNQPQHF	TGTGCCAGCCAAAAAAACAGGGACAATCAGCCCCAGCATTTT	TRBV6-2/TRBV6-3	TRBJ1-5	-	few
CAARRGDRTDTQYF	TGTGCCGCCCGGAGGGGGGATCGCACAGATACGCAGTATTTT	TRBV15	TRBJ2-3	-	-
CASAWHNEQFF	TGTGCCAGCGCCTGGCACAATGAGCAGTTCTTC	TRBV27	TRBJ2-1	-	-
CASSVEDWINTDTQYF	TGTGCCAGCAGCGTGGAGGACTGGATCAACACAGATACGCAGTATTTT	TRBV9	TRBJ2-3	-	-
CASSRSGVGQETQYF	TGTGCCAGCTCACGCTCGGGAGTGGGCCAAGAGACCCAGTACTTC	TRBV18	TRBJ2-5	-	many
CASSLGTGNSGYGYTF	TGTGCCAGCAGTCTAGGGACAGGGAATTCCGGCTATGGCTACACCTTC	TRBV2	TRBJ1-2	TRBD1	-
CASTSGEGTYEQYF	TGTGCCAGCACCTCAGGGGAGGGTACCTACGAGCAGTACTTC	TRBV6-6	TRBJ2-7	-	many
CAISLSGGVGDTQYF	TGTGCCATCAGCTTAAGCGGGGGAGTAGGAGATACGCAGTATTTT	TRBV11-2	TRBJ2-3	TRBD2	-
CVSSPQGLAGAEQYF	TGTGTCAGCAGTCCACAGGGACTAGCGGGAGCCGAGCAGTACTTC	TRBV12-3/TRBV12-4	TRBJ2-7	TRBD2	few
CASSRPGVGETQYF	TGTGCCAGCAGCCGACCTGGAGTGGGAGAGACCCAGTACTTC	TRBV25-1	TRBJ2-5	-	-
CAISAGTSYEQYF	TGTGCCATCAGTGCGGGGACATCCTACGAGCAGTACTTC	TRBV10-3	TRBJ2-7	-	-
CATSKGTTEAFF	TGTGCCACCAGTAAGGGGACCACTGAAGCTTTCTTT	TRBV24-1	TRBJ1-1	-	-
CASSQGIAGYGYTF	TGCGCCAGCAGCCAAGGGATCGCAGGGTACGGCTACACCTTC	TRBV4-1	TRBJ1-2	-	-
CASSASGDGNSPLHF	TGTGCCAGCAGTGCCTCGGGTGACGGTAATTCACCCCTCCACTTT	TRBV2	TRBJ1-6	-	-
CSASQFQGQGKDTEAFF	TGCAGTGCTAGTCAATTTCAGGGACAGGGGAAAGACACTGAAGCTTTCTTT	TRBV20-1	TRBJ1-1	TRBD1	few
CASSQGLGLASTDTQYF	TGTGCCAGCAGCCAAGGACTTGGGCTAGCTAGCACAGATACGCAGTATTTT	TRBV3-1	TRBJ2-3	-	-
CASSRRGAGTNEKLFF	TGTGCCAGCAGCAGACGGGGCGCTGGAACTAATGAAAAACTGTTTTTT	TRBV3-1	TRBJ1-4	-	few
CASSVGWDRGSYEQYF	TGTGCCAGCAGCGTAGGGTGGGACAGGGGTTCCTACGAGCAGTACTTC	TRBV9	TRBJ2-7	TRBD1	many
CASNPNTGEGYNEQFF	TGCGCCAGCAACCCAAACACAGGGGAAGGCTACAATGAGCAGTTCTTC	TRBV4-1	TRBJ2-1	TRBD1	-
CASSQMGANNEQFF	TGCGCCAGCAGCCAGATGGGGGCGAACAATGAGCAGTTCTTC	TRBV4-3	TRBJ2-1	-	-
CSALLSGPDTGELFF	TGCAGCGCCCTGCTTAGCGGACCCGACACCGGGGAGCTGTTTTTT	TRBV29-1	TRBJ2-2	-	-
CSAHIPVQQETQYF	TGCAGTGCCCATATCCCTGTACAGCAAGAGACCCAGTACTTC	TRBV20-1	TRBJ2-5	-	many
CASSPTGRNTEAFF	TGTGCCAGCTCACCTACGGGGAGGAACACTGAAGCTTTCTTT	TRBV6-5	TRBJ1-1	-	many
CASTFSGSNEQYF	TGTGCCAGCACCTTTTCGGGTAGCAACGAGCAGTACTTC	TRBV7-9	TRBJ2-7	-	-
CASSVSPSGEQYF	TGTGCCAGCAGCGTCTCCCCGTCGGGCGAGCAGTACTTC	TRBV9	TRBJ2-7	-	many
CSVDNYQETQYF	TGCAGCGTTGATAACTACCAAGAGACCCAGTACTTC	TRBV29-1	TRBJ2-5	-	-
CAISGGGGGRRSSYNEQFF	TGTGCCATCAGTGGCGGGGGAGGGGGCCGGAGGAGCTCCTACAATGAGCAGTTCTTC	TRBV10-3	TRBJ2-1	-	many
CASSLAGGPVSAQYF	TGTGCCAGCAGCTTGGCGGGAGGGCCGGTCTCGGCCCAGTACTTC	TRBV7-2	TRBJ2-7	TRBD2	-
CASTRDGGRTDTQYF	TGTGCCAGCACCCGAGATGGGGGACGCACAGATACGCAGTATTTT	TRBV9	TRBJ2-3	-	-
CASLDGGYNEEFF	TGTGCCAGCCTGGACGGGGGGTACAATGAGGAGTTCTTC	TRBV6-2/TRBV6-3	TRBJ2-1	TRBD2	-
CASSTVTSSINEQFF	TGTGCCAGTAGTACCGTGACTAGCTCTATTAATGAGCAGTTCTTC	TRBV19	TRBJ2-1	TRBD2	-
CASRTKPGYEQYF	TGTGCCAGCAGAACAAAACCGGGCTACGAGCAGTACTTC	TRBV28	TRBJ2-7	-	-
CSAQLGRVDEQFF	TGCAGCGCCCAACTGGGACGGGTGGATGAGCAGTTCTTC	TRBV29-1	TRBJ2-1	-	-
CASSLESGRAYETQYF	TGTGCCAGCAGCCTCGAGAGCGGGAGGGCCTACGAGACCCAGTACTTC	TRBV7-7	TRBJ2-5	TRBD2	-
CASSLSGFGEKLFF	TGTGCCAGCAGCTTATCGGGGTTTGGTGAAAAACTGTTTTTT	TRBV7-2	TRBJ1-4	-	many
CASNNGQVNEQYF	TGTGCCAGCAACAACGGACAGGTAAACGAGCAGTACTTC	TRBV14	TRBJ2-7	TRBD1	few
CSVDPGQEETQYF	TGCAGCGTGGACCCGGGACAGGAAGAGACCCAGTACTTC	TRBV29-1	TRBJ2-5	TRBD1	few
CSARLQEVSNQPQHF	TGCAGTGCTAGGCTACAAGAAGTTAGCAATCAGCCCCAGCATTTT	TRBV20-1	TRBJ1-5	-	-
CASSLLTGTSDTQYF	TGTGCCAGCAGCTTGTTAACGGGGACCTCAGATACGCAGTATTTT	TRBV5-5	TRBJ2-3	-	few
CVATSYNEQFF	TGTGTAGCCACTTCCTACAATGAGCAGTTCTTC	TRBV28	TRBJ2-1	-	few
CSARDPGTSGRVLPLDTQYF	TGCAGTGCTAGAGATCCCGGGACTAGCGGGAGGGTACTGCCCCTTGATACGCAGTATTTT	TRBV20-1	TRBJ2-3	TRBD2	few
CSAIVLAGDSYNEQFF	TGCAGTGCCATAGTACTAGCGGGGGACTCCTACAATGAGCAGTTCTTC	TRBV20-1	TRBJ2-1	TRBD2	-